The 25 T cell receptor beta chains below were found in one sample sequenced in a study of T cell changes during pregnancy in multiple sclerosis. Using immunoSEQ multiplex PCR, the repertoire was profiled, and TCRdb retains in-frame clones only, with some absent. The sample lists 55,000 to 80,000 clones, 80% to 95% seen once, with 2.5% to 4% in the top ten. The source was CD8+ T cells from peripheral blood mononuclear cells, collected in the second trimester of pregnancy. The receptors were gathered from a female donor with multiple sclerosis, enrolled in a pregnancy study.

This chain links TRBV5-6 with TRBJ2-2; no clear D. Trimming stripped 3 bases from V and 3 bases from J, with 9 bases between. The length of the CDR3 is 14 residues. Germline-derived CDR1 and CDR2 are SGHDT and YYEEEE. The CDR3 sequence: CASSSDTYTGELFF. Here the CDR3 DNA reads TGTGCCAGCAGCTCAGACACCTACACCGGGGAGCTGTTTTTT.

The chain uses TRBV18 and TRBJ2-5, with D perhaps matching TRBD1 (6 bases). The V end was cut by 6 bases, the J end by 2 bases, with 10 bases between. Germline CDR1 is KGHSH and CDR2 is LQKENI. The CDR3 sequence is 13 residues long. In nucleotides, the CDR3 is TGTGCCAGCTCCTTACAGGGTCAAGAGACCCAGTACTTC. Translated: CASSLQGQETQYF. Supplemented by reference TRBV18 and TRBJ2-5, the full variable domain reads NAGVMQNPRHLVRRRGQEARLRCSPMKGHSHVYWYRQLPEEGLKFMVYLQKENIIDESGMPKERFSAEFPKEGPSILRIQQVVRGDSAAYFCASSLQGQETQYFGPGTRLLVL.

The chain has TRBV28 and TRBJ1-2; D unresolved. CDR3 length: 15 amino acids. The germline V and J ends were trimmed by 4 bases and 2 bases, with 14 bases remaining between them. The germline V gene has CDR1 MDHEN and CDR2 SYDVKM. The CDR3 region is CASSSRATGNYGYTF. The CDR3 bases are TGTGCCAGCAGTTCTCGGGCCACGGGAAACTATGGCTACACCTTC.

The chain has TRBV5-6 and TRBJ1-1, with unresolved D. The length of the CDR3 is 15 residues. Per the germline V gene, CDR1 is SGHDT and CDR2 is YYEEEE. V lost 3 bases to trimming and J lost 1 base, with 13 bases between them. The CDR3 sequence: CASSWNPLANTEAFF. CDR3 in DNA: TGTGCCAGCAGCTGGAATCCGTTAGCGAACACTGAAGCTTTCTTT.

CDR3 sequence: CASTEPSLYRNRNGYTF. Written as DNA, the CDR3 is TGTGCCAGTACCGAACCATCCCTGTACAGGAACAGGAACGGCTACACCTTC. The rearrangement links TRBV19 to TRBJ1-2; a possible D gene is TRBD1 (5 bases). Trimming removed 7 bases at V and 8 bases at J, with 29 bases between. The CDR3 totals 17 residues. Germline V gene sequence: CDR1 LNHDA, CDR2 SQIVND (reference sequence).

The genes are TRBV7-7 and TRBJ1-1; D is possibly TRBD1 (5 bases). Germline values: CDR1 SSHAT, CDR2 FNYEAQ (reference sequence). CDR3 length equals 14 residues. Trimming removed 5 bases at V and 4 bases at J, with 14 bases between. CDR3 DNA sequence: TGTGCCAGCAGCGCCAGCAGTGACAGCACTGAAGCTTTCTTT. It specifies CASSASSDSTEAFF.

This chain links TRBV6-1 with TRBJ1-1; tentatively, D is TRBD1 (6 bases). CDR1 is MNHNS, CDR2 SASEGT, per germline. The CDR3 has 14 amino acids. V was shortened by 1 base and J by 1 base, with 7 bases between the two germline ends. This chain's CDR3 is CASSEGGPNTEAFF. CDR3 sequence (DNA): TGTGCCAGCAGTGAAGGGGGGCCGAACACTGAAGCTTTCTTT.

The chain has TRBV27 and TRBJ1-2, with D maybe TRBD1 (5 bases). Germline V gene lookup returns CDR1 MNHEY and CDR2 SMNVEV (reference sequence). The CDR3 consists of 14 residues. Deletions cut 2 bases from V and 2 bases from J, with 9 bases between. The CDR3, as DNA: TGTGCCAGCAGTTTAACAGGCAGAAACTATGGCTACACCTTC. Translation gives CASSLTGRNYGYTF.

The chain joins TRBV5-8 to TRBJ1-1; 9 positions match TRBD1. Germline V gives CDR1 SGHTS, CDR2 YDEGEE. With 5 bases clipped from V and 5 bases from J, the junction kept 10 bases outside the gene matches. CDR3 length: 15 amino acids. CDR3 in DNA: TGTGCCAGCAGAGCAACAGGGGGCAGGGAGACTGAAGCTTTCTTT. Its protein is CASRATGGRETEAFF.

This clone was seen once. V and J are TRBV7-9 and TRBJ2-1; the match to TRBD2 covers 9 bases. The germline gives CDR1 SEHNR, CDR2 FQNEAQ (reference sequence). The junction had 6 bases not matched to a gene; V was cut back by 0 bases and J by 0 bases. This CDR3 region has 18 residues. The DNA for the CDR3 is TGTGCCAGCAGCTTAGCCGCGGGAGGGAACCCCTCCTACAATGAGCAGTTCTTC. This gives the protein CASSLAAGGNPSYNEQFF.

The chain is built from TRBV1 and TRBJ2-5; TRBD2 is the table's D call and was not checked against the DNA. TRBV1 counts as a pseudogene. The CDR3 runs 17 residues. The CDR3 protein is CTSREAFKREAQETQYF. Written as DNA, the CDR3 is TGCACCAGCAGGGAAGCTTTTAAGCGGGAGGCCCAAGAGACCCAGTACTTC.

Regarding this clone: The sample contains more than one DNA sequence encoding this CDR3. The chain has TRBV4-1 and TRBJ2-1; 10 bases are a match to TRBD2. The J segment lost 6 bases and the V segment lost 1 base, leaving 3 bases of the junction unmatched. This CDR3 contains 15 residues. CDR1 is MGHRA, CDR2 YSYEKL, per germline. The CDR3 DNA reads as TGCGCCAGCAGCCAAGCGAGCGGGAGGGCCAATGAGCAGTTCTTC. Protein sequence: CASSQASGRANEQFF.

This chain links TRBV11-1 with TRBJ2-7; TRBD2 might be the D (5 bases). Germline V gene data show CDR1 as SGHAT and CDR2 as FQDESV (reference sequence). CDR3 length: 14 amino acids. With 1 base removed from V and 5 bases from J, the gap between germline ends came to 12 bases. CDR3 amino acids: CASSLGGGSHEQYF. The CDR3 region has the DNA TGTGCCAGCAGCTTAGGAGGCGGGTCCCACGAGCAGTACTTC.

CDR3 amino acids: CASTILAGVHNEQFF. CDR3 sequence (DNA): TGTGCCAGCACCATACTAGCGGGAGTCCACAATGAGCAGTTCTTC. The genes are TRBV27 and TRBJ2-1; 11 nucleotides line up with TRBD2. V trimming: 7 bases; J trimming: 5 bases; junction bases outside the gene matches: 7. Germline CDR1 and CDR2: MNHEY and SMNVEV (reference sequence). The CDR3 extends over 15 amino acids.

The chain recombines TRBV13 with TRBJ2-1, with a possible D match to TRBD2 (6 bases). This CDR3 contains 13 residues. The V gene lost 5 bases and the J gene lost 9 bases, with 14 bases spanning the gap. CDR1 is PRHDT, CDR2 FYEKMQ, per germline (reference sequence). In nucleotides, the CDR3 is TGTGCCAGCAGCCCCCCGGAGGGGAGTGAGCAGTTCTTC. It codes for CASSPPEGSEQFF.

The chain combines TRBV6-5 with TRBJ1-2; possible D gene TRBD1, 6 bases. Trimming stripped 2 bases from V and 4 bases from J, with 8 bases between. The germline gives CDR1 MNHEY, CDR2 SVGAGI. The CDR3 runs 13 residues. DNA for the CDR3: TGTGCCAGCAGTTACGGGACATCCTATGGCTACACCTTC. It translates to CASSYGTSYGYTF.

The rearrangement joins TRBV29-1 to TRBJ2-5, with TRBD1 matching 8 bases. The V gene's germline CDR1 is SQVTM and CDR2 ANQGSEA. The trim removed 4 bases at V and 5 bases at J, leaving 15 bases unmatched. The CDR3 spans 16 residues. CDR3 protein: CSVAPLGPGGGETQYF. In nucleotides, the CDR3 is TGCAGCGTTGCCCCCCTGGGCCCAGGGGGCGGTGAGACCCAGTACTTC.

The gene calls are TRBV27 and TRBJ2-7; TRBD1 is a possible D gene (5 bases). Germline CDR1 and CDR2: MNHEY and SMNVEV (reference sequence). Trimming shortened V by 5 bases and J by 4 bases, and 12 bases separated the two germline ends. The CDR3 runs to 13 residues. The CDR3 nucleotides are TGTGCCAGCAGTCACGGACATCAGTACGAGCAGTACTTC. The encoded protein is CASSHGHQYEQYF.

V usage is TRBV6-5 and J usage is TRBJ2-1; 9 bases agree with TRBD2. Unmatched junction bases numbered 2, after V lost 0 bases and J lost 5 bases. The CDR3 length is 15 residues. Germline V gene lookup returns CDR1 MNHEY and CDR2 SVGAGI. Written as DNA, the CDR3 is TGTGCCAGCAGTTACTCGGCGGGAGGGGACAATGAGCAGTTCTTC. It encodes CASSYSAGGDNEQFF.

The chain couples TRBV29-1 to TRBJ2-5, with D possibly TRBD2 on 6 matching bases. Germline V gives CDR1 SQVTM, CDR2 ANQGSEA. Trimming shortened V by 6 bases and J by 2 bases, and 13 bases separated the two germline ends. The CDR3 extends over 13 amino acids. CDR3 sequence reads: CSVGFGGQETQYF. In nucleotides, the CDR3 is TGCAGCGTGGGATTTGGGGGGCAAGAGACCCAGTACTTC.

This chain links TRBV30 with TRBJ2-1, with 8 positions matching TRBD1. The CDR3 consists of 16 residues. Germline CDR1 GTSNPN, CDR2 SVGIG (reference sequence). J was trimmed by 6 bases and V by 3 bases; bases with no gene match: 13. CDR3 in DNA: TGTGCCTGGAGCGCCAGGACAGGGACTTTTACCAATGAGCAGTTCTTC. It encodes CAWSARTGTFTNEQFF.

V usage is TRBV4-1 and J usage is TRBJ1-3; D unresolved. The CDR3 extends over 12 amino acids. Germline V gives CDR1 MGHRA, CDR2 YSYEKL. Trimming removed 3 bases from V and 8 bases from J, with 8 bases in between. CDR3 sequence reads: CASSQQVDTIYF. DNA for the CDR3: TGCGCCAGCAGCCAGCAGGTGGACACCATATATTTT.

CDR3 in DNA: TGTGCCAGCAGCCGACTCGGGAAGGCCAATGAGCAGTTCTTC. This translates into CASSRLGKANEQFF. This chain uses TRBV28 with TRBJ2-1, with a possible D match to TRBD2 (5 bases). Looked up from germline, CDR1 is MDHEN and CDR2 is SYDVKM. Trimming cost V 6 bases and J 6 bases, with 15 bases left between them. The CDR3 is 14 residues long. The complete variable domain, with remaining parts taken from reference TRBV28 and TRBJ2-1, reads DVKVTQSSRYLVKRTGEKVFLECVQDMDHENMFWYRQDPGLGLRLIYFSYDVKMKEKGDIPEGYSVSREKKERFSLILESASTNQTSMYLCASSRLGKANEQFFGPGTRLTVL.

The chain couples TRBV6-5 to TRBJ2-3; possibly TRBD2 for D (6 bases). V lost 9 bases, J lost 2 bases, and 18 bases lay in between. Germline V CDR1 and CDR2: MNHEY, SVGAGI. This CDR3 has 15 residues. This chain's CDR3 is CASTGTSGFTDTQYF. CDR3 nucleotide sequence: TGTGCCAGTACCGGGACTTCGGGGTTCACAGATACGCAGTATTTT.

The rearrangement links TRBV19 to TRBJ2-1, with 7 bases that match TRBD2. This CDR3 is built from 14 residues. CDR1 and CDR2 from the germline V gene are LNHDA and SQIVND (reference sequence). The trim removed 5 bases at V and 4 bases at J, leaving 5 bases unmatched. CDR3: CASSLGEGYNEQFF. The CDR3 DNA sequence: TGTGCCAGTAGTTTGGGGGAGGGATACAATGAGCAGTTCTTC. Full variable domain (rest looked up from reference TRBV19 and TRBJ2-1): DGGITQSPKYLFRKEGQNVTLSCEQNLNHDAMYWYRQDPGQGLRLIYYSQIVNDFQKGDIAEGYSVSREKKESFPLTVTSAQKNPTAFYLCASSLGEGYNEQFFGPGTRLTVL.